Here is one T cell receptor (beta chain) with its context. Its antigen is undetermined. Here immunoSEQ multiplex PCR was the method, and the copy in TCRdb shows in-frame clones only, minus some. The sample contains roughly 100,000 clones, approximately 85% of which appear only once. The J segment lost 10 bases and the V segment lost 4 bases, leaving 7 bases of the junction unmatched. CDR1 and CDR2 (germline): SGHNT, YYREEE (reference sequence). This CDR3 spans 15 amino acids. These data originate in a study of OX40 agonist ivuxolimab in advanced cancers. At the level of the study: Patients were given ivuxolimab, an antibody that agonizes OX40 (CD134). Two cutaneous melanoma patients and one hepatocellular carcinoma patient, three in all, had partial responses.

Study-level points and caveats: There was clonal expansion of CD4+ and CD8+ blood T cells by week 6 at 0.1 to 3.0 mg/kg. Some patients without response likewise showed low normalized clonal expansion.

The genes are TRBV5-4 and TRBJ2-1; 14 positions match TRBD2. The source material was CD4+ or CD8+ T cells sorted from blood, sampled in a trial of the OX40 agonist ivuxolimab. This sequence originates from an adult with an advanced solid tumor such as melanoma, head and neck, liver or kidney cancer. The CDR3 protein is CASSPGLAGAKEQFF. The CDR3 DNA follows: TGTGCCAGCAGCCCGGGACTAGCGGGAGCTAAGGAGCAGTTCTTC. The variable domain in full, completed from reference TRBV5-4 and TRBJ2-1, reads ETGVTQSPTHLIKTRGQQVTLRCSSQSGHNTVSWYQQALGQGPQFIFQYYREEENGRGNFPPRFSGLQFPNYSSELNVNALELDDSALYLCASSPGLAGAKEQFFGPGTRLTVL.